Listed below are T cell receptor beta chains from one sample, sequenced in a study of shared clonotypes between healthy human individuals. TCRdb's table, derived via immunoSEQ multiplex PCR, lists solely in-frame clones and lacks some. The sample contains millions of clones, 85% to 95% of which appear only once. The sequenced material came from naive CD4+ T cells sorted from blood. Receptor source: a man aged 18 to 30 in good health. Each CDR3 is given with its conserved first and last residue. D genes are given only for firm matches. Rows give clone size only sometimes, using once, few, many, or a class for an expanded clone.

v_gene	len	d_gene	j_gene	abundance	CDR3nt	CDR3aa
TRBV5-5	13	.	TRBJ1-1	.	TGTGCCAGCAGATGGGACGGTAACACTGAAGCTTTCTTT	CASRWDGNTEAFF
TRBV7-4	14	.	TRBJ1-4	.	TGTGCCAGCAGCTTAGTCTCAGGGGACGAAAAACTGTTTTTT	CASSLVSGDEKLFF
TRBV5-1	15	.	TRBJ2-3	.	TGCGCCAGCAGCCCGGGGGGCAGTAGCACAGATACGCAGTATTTT	CASSPGGSSTDTQYF
TRBV5-1	17	TRBD2	TRBJ2-7	.	TGCGCCAGCAGCCCGGTAGCGGGAGCGGGCCTACCCTACGAGCAGTACTTC	CASSPVAGAGLPYEQYF
TRBV9	14	TRBD1	TRBJ1-1	.	TGTGCCAGCAATAGACAGGGGCCCGGCACTGAAGCTTTCTTT	CASNRQGPGTEAFF
TRBV23-1	16	.	TRBJ2-7	.	TGCGCCAGCAGTCTCGGGCCGGGGGGCGACACCTACGAGCAGTACTTC	CASSLGPGGDTYEQYF
TRBV29-1	17	TRBD2	TRBJ2-7	once	TGCAGCGCGCAGGGTATTATTACTAGCGGGCGGCCCTACGAGCAGTACTTC	CSAQGIITSGRPYEQYF
TRBV18	15	.	TRBJ2-7	.	TGTGCCAGCTCACCACCCTGGGGCCAACTCTACGAGCAGTACTTC	CASSPPWGQLYEQYF
TRBV5-1	13	.	TRBJ2-7	.	TGCGCCAGCAGCAACAGGGTAACCTACGAGCAGTACTTC	CASSNRVTYEQYF
TRBV4-3	13	.	TRBJ2-2	.	TGCGCCAGCAGCCAGGCACAGACTGGGGAGCTGTTTTTT	CASSQAQTGELFF
TRBV5-1	16	TRBD2	TRBJ2-2	.	TGCGCCAGCAGCGATAAGGGACTAGCAAACACCGGGGAGCTGTTTTTT	CASSDKGLANTGELFF
TRBV27	15	TRBD1	TRBJ1-2	.	TGTGCCAGCAGACCTAACACAGGGGCTCGGAGGGGCTACACCTTC	CASRPNTGARRGYTF
TRBV5-5	17	TRBD1	TRBJ1-4	.	TGTGCCAGCAGCTTGGCCACAGGGGGCAGTAGGGGTGAAAAACTGTTTTTT	CASSLATGGSRGEKLFF
TRBV28	14	.	TRBJ1-4	.	TGTGCCAGCACCCGCACAGGGATGTATGAAAAACTGTTTTTT	CASTRTGMYEKLFF
TRBV6-5	15	TRBD1	TRBJ1-6	once	TGTGCCAGCAGTCGAAACAGGGGTGGTAATTCACCCCTCCACTTT	CASSRNRGGNSPLHF
TRBV7-2	14	TRBD2	TRBJ2-2	.	TGTGCCAGCAGCCAACCCCGCGGGAGCGGGGAGCTGTTTTTT	CASSQPRGSGELFF
TRBV19	15	TRBD1	TRBJ2-5	.	TGTGCCAGTAGCACTTCGGGACAGGGGACGGAGACCCAGTACTTC	CASSTSGQGTETQYF